Below, 27 T cell receptor beta chains from the same sample are listed, as sequenced in a study of cytomegalovirus exposure and HLA in healthy donors. PCR employed 60 Vbeta and 13 Jbeta primers. This table comes from immunoSEQ multiplex PCR, and its TCRdb copy is limited to in-frame clones, with some not included. The data hold tens of thousands of clones, with 70% to 80% observed a single time. The sequenced material came from PBMCs. These receptors came from a man aged 30 to 39 in good health and CMV-seronegative.

The sample holds one count of this clone. The genes are TRBV6-5 and TRBJ2-1; 11 nucleotides agree with TRBD2. The CDR3 sequence is 16 residues long. Germline trimming cut 4 bases from V and 2 bases from J; bases unmatched to any gene: 4. In germline, CDR1 is MNHEY, CDR2 SVGAGI. In nucleotides, the CDR3 is TGTGCCAGCAGTTCGGGACTAGCGGACACCTACAATGAGCAGTTCTTC. It is translated as CASSSGLADTYNEQFF.

CDR3 sequence: CAWSVNGRGEQYF. The CDR3 bases are TGTGCCTGGAGTGTAAACGGAAGAGGCGAGCAGTACTTC. The chain is built from TRBV30 and TRBJ2-7, with D hard to call. The ends were cut back, 0 bases at V and 6 bases at J, with 12 bases in the middle. From germline, CDR1 is GTSNPN and CDR2 SVGIG (reference sequence). This CDR3 has 13 amino acids.

V and J are TRBV2 and TRBJ2-7; 7 bases are shared with TRBD1. The V gene end was trimmed by 10 bases and the J gene end by 7 bases; junction bases not matched to a gene: 13. CDR3 length: 13 residues. Germline V lookup: CDR1 SNHLY, CDR2 FYNNEI. CDR3 coding DNA: TGTGCCACGTCTCGACAGGGAACAGGAGAGCAGTACTTC. Protein: CATSRQGTGEQYF.

This clone was seen a handful of times. The chain couples TRBV20-1 to TRBJ1-2; D is possibly TRBD1 (5 bases). The CDR3 length is 11 residues. V lost 5 bases and J 5 bases, leaving 9 bases between the germline ends. Germline V lookup: CDR1 DFQATT, CDR2 SNEGSKA (reference sequence). CDR3 residues: CSAARTYGYTF. CDR3 in DNA: TGCAGTGCTGCAAGGACATATGGCTACACCTTC.

This clone was observed a handful of times. The J gene is TRBJ1-2, the V gene TRBV2; no clear D. The germline V and J ends were trimmed by 10 bases and 5 bases, with 20 bases remaining between them. The CDR3 totals 14 residues. The germline V gene has CDR1 SNHLY and CDR2 FYNNEI. CDR3 residues: CANIASLDRYGYTF. In DNA, the CDR3 is TGTGCCAATATAGCGTCCCTTGACCGATATGGCTACACCTTC.

The chain recombines TRBV19 with TRBJ1-2; the D is unclear. This CDR3 is built from 16 residues. Germline V gene sequence: CDR1 LNHDA, CDR2 SQIVND (reference sequence). The ends were cut back, 1 base at V and 5 bases at J, with 17 bases in the middle. The CDR3 DNA reads as TGTGCCAGTAGTATAGGTAGGCTGGGTCCGACTTATGGCTACACCTTC. It translates to CASSIGRLGPTYGYTF.

The V call is TRBV5-1, the J call TRBJ2-3, with 9 positions matching TRBD2. The ends lost 6 bases at V and 3 bases at J; junction bases unmatched: 8. CDR3 length: 15 amino acids. Germline lookup yields CDR1 SGHRS and CDR2 YFSETQ. CDR3 protein: CASTRGGARTDTQYF. CDR3 DNA sequence: TGCGCCAGCACCCGCGGGGGGGCCAGGACAGATACGCAGTATTTT.

A remark on this clone: The junction and the germline gene differ at one end; a read error may be behind it. J is TRBJ2-1 and V is TRBV13, with 9 positions matching TRBD1. CDR1 is PRHDT, CDR2 FYEKMQ, per germline (reference sequence). This CDR3 region has 16 residues. The CDR3 reads CASSLGLTGGYSEQFF. CDR3 bases: TGTGCCAGCAGCTTAGGCCTTACAGGGGGCTACAGTGAGCAGTTCTTC.

The chain combines TRBV4-1 with TRBJ1-2; possibly TRBD1 for D (5 bases). The CDR3 has 15 residues. With 0 bases removed from V and 8 bases from J, the gap between germline ends came to 16 bases. Germline assignment: CDR1 MGHRA and CDR2 YSYEKL. The CDR3: CASSQDWTRRFGYTF. CDR3 nucleotides: TGCGCCAGCAGCCAAGATTGGACACGGCGCTTCGGCTACACCTTC.

This clone was detected only once. This sequence joins TRBV11-2 and TRBJ1-5, with no clear D. The CDR3 is made up of 13 amino acids. CDR1 SGHAT and CDR2 FQNNGV come from the germline V gene. V lost 4 bases and J 3 bases, leaving 7 bases between the germline ends. CDR3 DNA sequence: TGTGCCAGCAGCTGGACTTACAATCAGCCCCAGCATTTT. This sequence encodes CASSWTYNQPQHF.

The chain recombines TRBV30 with TRBJ2-2; D unclear. Germline CDR1 is GTSNPN and CDR2 is SVGIG (reference sequence). This CDR3 region has 12 residues. V gave up 7 bases and J gave up 7 bases, with 13 bases separating them. The CDR3 here is CASYSANGELFF. CDR3 nucleotide sequence: TGTGCCTCATACTCAGCGAACGGGGAGCTGTTTTTT.

The V gene is TRBV9, the J gene TRBJ1-5; D is perhaps TRBD1 (5 bases). V lost 3 bases, J lost 9 bases, and 19 bases lay in between. Per the germline V gene, CDR1 is SGDLS and CDR2 is YYNGEE. The CDR3 has 15 residues. For the CDR3, the DNA is TGTGCCAGCAGCGCGAATGAAAGGGGCCAGGGGCCCCAGCATTTT. Its translation is CASSANERGQGPQHF.

The CDR3 protein is CASSYSPNARGEKLFF. CDR3 bases: TGTGCCAGCAGTTACTCCCCAAACGCCAGAGGTGAAAAACTGTTTTTT. The chain recombines TRBV6-5 with TRBJ1-4; no reliable D call. This CDR3 region has 16 residues. CDR1 is MNHEY and CDR2 is SVGAGI in the germline V gene. With 0 bases removed from V and 7 bases from J, the gap between germline ends came to 15 bases.

This chain uses TRBV18 with TRBJ1-2; 10 nucleotides match TRBD1. Per the germline V gene, CDR1 is KGHSH and CDR2 is LQKENI. Trimming cost V 1 base and J 4 bases; bases outside gene matches: 9. The CDR3 runs to 17 residues. CDR3 sequence (DNA): TGTGCCAGCTCACCACAGGGGACAGGGGACGTAGTCTATGGCTACACCTTC. Translating it yields CASSPQGTGDVVYGYTF.

The rearrangement joins TRBV2 to TRBJ2-7, with D possibly being TRBD1 (6 bases). The CDR3 runs 12 residues. Deletions cut 7 bases from V and 2 bases from J, with 9 bases between. Germline V lookup: CDR1 SNHLY, CDR2 FYNNEI. The CDR3 region is CASTRDTYEQYF. The CDR3 nucleotides read TGTGCCAGCACCCGGGACACCTACGAGCAGTACTTC.

The V and J genes are TRBV6-6 and TRBJ1-2; 9 positions match TRBD1. The CDR3 covers 12 residues. Per germline, CDR1 MNHNY and CDR2 SVGAGI (reference sequence). The V gene end was trimmed by 11 bases and the J gene end by 6 bases; junction bases not matched to a gene: 7. The CDR3: CAGRDRVNGYTF. DNA of the CDR3: TGTGCCGGCCGGGACAGGGTCAATGGCTACACCTTC.

The chain employs TRBV27 and TRBJ2-1; the D gene is possibly TRBD2 (7 bases). Per the germline V gene, CDR1 is MNHEY and CDR2 is SMNVEV (reference sequence). Trimming shortened V by 5 bases and J by 2 bases, and 13 bases separated the two germline ends. The CDR3 loop spans 15 amino acids. The DNA of the CDR3 is TGTGCCAGCAGTCCTGGGGGGGCGGCCTACAATGAGCAGTTCTTC. This codes for CASSPGGAAYNEQFF.

J is TRBJ2-7 and V is TRBV27; 7 bases align to TRBD2. From germline, CDR1 is MNHEY and CDR2 SMNVEV (reference sequence). With 7 bases clipped from V and 4 bases from J, the junction kept 10 bases outside the gene matches. The CDR3 is 14 amino acids. CDR3 loop: CASTTSHPGYEQYF. The CDR3 nucleotides read TGTGCCAGCACGACTAGCCATCCCGGTTACGAGCAGTACTTC.

V gene TRBV7-2 combines with J gene TRBJ1-2; D perhaps matches TRBD1 (5 bases). The CDR3 covers 15 residues. Looked up from germline, CDR1 is SGHTA and CDR2 is FQGNSA. The V and J ends lost 7 bases and 6 bases respectively, with 21 bases between them. The CDR3 here is CASTPSGEVKDGYTF. CDR3 DNA: TGTGCCAGCACCCCCTCGGGGGAAGTCAAGGATGGCTACACCTTC.

The chain employs TRBV4-1 and TRBJ2-1; TRBD2 aligns across 7 bases. Per the germline V gene, CDR1 is MGHRA and CDR2 is YSYEKL. CDR3 length equals 15 residues. V dropped 1 base and J dropped 9; count of bases not matched to a gene: 9. The CDR3 region has the DNA TGCGCCAGCAGCCAAGCTCTCCTAGCGGTGGGTGAGCAGTTCTTC. Residues: CASSQALLAVGEQFF.

The chain uses TRBV7-9 and TRBJ1-4; 9 bases match TRBD1. This CDR3 spans 14 amino acids. V was pared by 6 bases and J by 8 bases, with 7 bases of the junction left unmatched. Germline V gene lookup returns CDR1 SEHNR and CDR2 FQNEAQ (reference sequence). The CDR3 sequence: CASSSGQGGEKLFF. The DNA of the CDR3 is TGTGCCAGCAGTTCGGGACAGGGAGGGGAAAAACTGTTTTTT.

The chain joins TRBV6-1 to TRBJ2-7, with 9 nucleotides matching TRBD2. In germline, CDR1 is MNHNS, CDR2 SASEGT. V lost 4 bases, J lost 1 base, and 17 bases stayed unmatched. The CDR3 sequence is 19 residues long. The CDR3: CASSAKPGPAGGFSYEQYF. CDR3 bases: TGTGCCAGCAGTGCCAAACCGGGACCCGCGGGAGGGTTTTCCTACGAGCAGTACTTC.

J is TRBJ1-1 and V is TRBV4-1; D call uncertain. The CDR3 loop spans 14 amino acids. CDR1 is MGHRA and CDR2 is YSYEKL in the germline V gene. V gave up 1 base and J gave up 4 bases, with 10 bases separating them. The CDR3 loop is CASSQVQEGTEAFF. Written as DNA, the CDR3 is TGCGCCAGCAGCCAAGTTCAGGAGGGCACTGAAGCTTTCTTT.

V is TRBV5-1 and J is TRBJ2-3; 10 nucleotides line up with TRBD1. There are 16 residues in the CDR3. Germline assignment: CDR1 SGHRS and CDR2 YFSETQ. Trimming cost V 3 bases and J 2 bases; bases outside gene matches: 6. Here the CDR3 DNA reads TGCGCCAGCAGCTCCACGACAGGGGGCATCACAGATACGCAGTATTTT. Its protein is CASSSTTGGITDTQYF.

The chain uses TRBV28 and TRBJ2-7; 8 positions match TRBD1. The germline gives CDR1 MDHEN, CDR2 SYDVKM. V lost 5 bases and J lost 2; bases outside the gene matches: 5. This CDR3 is 14 amino acids long. DNA for the CDR3: TGTGCCAGCAGTCCGAGACAGGGGACCTACGAGCAGTACTTC. This codes for CASSPRQGTYEQYF.

V usage is TRBV13 and J usage is TRBJ2-5; D gene ambiguous. The V and J ends lost 5 bases and 1 base respectively, with 14 bases between them. The CDR3 consists of 15 residues. Germline CDR1 PRHDT, CDR2 FYEKMQ (reference sequence). The CDR3 sequence is CASSLTTSVQETQYF. The DNA for the CDR3 is TGTGCCAGCAGCCTCACCACGAGCGTCCAAGAGACCCAGTACTTC.

CDR3 in DNA: TGTGCCAGCAGCTTGGCGGGAGGGCCCTACGAGCAGTACTTC. This codes for CASSLAGGPYEQYF. The chain couples TRBV5-5 to TRBJ2-7, with TRBD2 matching 8 bases. Germline CDR1 and CDR2: SGHKS and YYEKEE (reference sequence). Trimming cost V 0 bases and J 2 bases; bases outside gene matches: 1. The CDR3 consists of 14 residues. The variable domain in full, with the rest retrieved from reference TRBV5-5 and TRBJ2-7, is DAGVTQSPTHLIKTRGQQVTLRCSPISGHKSVSWYQQVLGQGPQFIFQYYEKEERGRGNFPDRFSARQFPNYSSELNVNALLLGDSALYLCASSLAGGPYEQYFGPGTRLTVT.